This paragraph reports one T cell receptor beta chain. The antigen is not known. The sample originates from a study of cytomegalovirus exposure and HLA in healthy donors. Study-wide context: Earlier results showed roughly 110 million unique TCR beta sequences derived from approximately 170 million T cells.

The study's findings and limits: The study labeled 150 to 200 TCR beta chains cytomegalovirus-associated. An analysis that was carried out later associated fewer than 20,000 TCR beta sequences with HLA alleles at 0.05 false discovery rate.

The PCR employed 60 Vbeta primers together with 13 Jbeta primers. Profiling relied on immunoSEQ multiplex PCR, and the TCRdb table lists in-frame clones only, not all of them. This repertoire shows around 110,000 clones, roughly 72% found once; its top ten account for 7.8%. The CDR3 length is 18 residues. Germline V CDR1 and CDR2: SGHDN, FVKESK. The J segment lost 0 bases and the V segment lost 1 base, leaving 9 bases of the junction unmatched. Material: PBMCs. The chain combines TRBV14 with TRBJ2-7; 10 bases align to TRBD2. The source of this sequence is a young man in good health and CMV-seronegative. The CDR3 sequence: CASSQVRTSGTGSYEQYF. CDR3 coding DNA: TGTGCCAGCAGCCAAGTCCGGACTAGCGGAACAGGCTCCTACGAGCAGTACTTC.